This entry concerns a single TCR beta chain. The target antigen is unknown. When the RNA was reverse transcribed, random hexamers were used with an input of about 0.5 to 1 ug. The method of amplification for TCR beta CDR3 was immunoSEQ multiplex PCR, covering 54 Vbeta and 13 Jbeta. TCRdb reprocessed the immunoSEQ multiplex PCR reads with MiXCR, giving one entry per CDR3 protein. The table lists some 130,000 distinct CDR3 sequences, about 94% of them singletons. This CDR3 region has 16 residues. With 5 bases clipped from V and 4 bases from J, the junction kept 12 bases outside the gene matches. Germline V gene sequence: CDR1 MNHEY, CDR2 SMNVEV (reference sequence). This entry comes from a study of CD8 T cells in Susac syndrome. Study-level findings and limits: The study conceded that relatively few individuals underwent its TCR sequencing and HLA analysis.

The chain uses TRBV27 and TRBJ2-7; 9 bases line up with TRBD1. The TCR comes from a human donor with multiple sclerosis. Sequencing was done on a sample of CD4+ T cells from PBMCs. This CDR3 is CASSPSTGTGTYEQYF. The CDR3 region has the DNA TGTGCCAGCAGTCCCTCAACCGGGACAGGGACGTACGAGCAGTACTTC.